This T cell receptor beta chain emerged from a study of STAT5B mutations in CD4+ large granular lymphocyte leukemia. Study observations and caveats: TRBV06-family usage was enriched in top patient clones (8/27) versus controls (2/35).

The ends were cut back, 8 bases at V and 6 bases at J, with 22 bases in the middle. CDR1 is MDHEN and CDR2 is SYDVKM in the germline V gene. The CDR3 contains 15 residues. Original analysis: The detection floor for productive clonotype frequency was 2.59 x 10-5. TCRdb's copy holds only in-frame clones and misses some; the assay was immunoSEQ multiplex PCR. The DNA was the basis for D and trimming; V, J and clone size are from that table. The data contain about 30,000 clones, more than 65% of them singletons. Worth noting for this clone: What it recognizes is unknown.

Control samples were healthy donors' buffy coats. This chain connects TRBV28 to TRBJ1-1; D not certain. The origin of this receptor is a human donor in good health. Sample: CD4+ T cells from blood buffy coats. The CDR3 nucleotides are TGTGCCAGCGGGAAGGCAGGAGGGCCCGGGGCTGAAGCTTTCTTT. Translated, it gives CASGKAGGPGAEAFF.